These 19 T cell receptor beta chains share one sample of origin, sequenced in a study of HIV-infected patients and healthy controls. Approximately 510 ng RNA was reverse transcribed with alpha and beta constant-region primers. Alpha and beta chain libraries were made separately by chain-specific third strand synthesis with multiplexing indices. Each CDR3 protein is one row after TCRdb ran MiXCR on the 5' RACE reads. In the table there are some 6,500 distinct CDR3 sequences, roughly 7.4% of which are singletons. Follow-up blood was drawn about 14 weeks, roughly three months, after antiretroviral therapy began. No cell fractionation was done, so the repertoire covers all unsorted peripheral blood T cells. Sequenced material: blood, taken during antiretroviral therapy. The receptors originated from an adult with HIV infection.

This clonotype is medium-sized by share. The chain combines TRBV11-2 with TRBJ2-3, with D unclear. V was shortened by 1 base and J by 6 bases, with 5 bases between the two germline ends. The CDR3 is made up of 12 amino acids. Germline V lookup: CDR1 SGHAT, CDR2 FQNNGV. The CDR3 DNA reads as TGTGCCAGCAGCTTAGTCGGGGATACGCAGTATTTT. Translating gives CASSLVGDTQYF.

About this clonotype itself: Just one base apart from a much larger clone, this may be a read error. V usage is TRBV12-3 or TRBV12-4 and J usage is TRBJ1-5; 7 nucleotides agree with TRBD1. J gave up 6 bases and V 2 bases, and 7 bases lay outside the gene matches. This CDR3 region has 15 residues. The CDR3 spells CASSLYGTARQPQHF. The CDR3 nucleotides read TGTGCCAGCAGTTTATATGGGACAGCGCGTCAGCCCCAGCATTTT.

In its sample, this clonotype ranks as medium-sized. CDR3 coding DNA: TGTGCCACCAGCAGCAACCAGGGACACGGGGAGCTGTTTTTT. Its translation: CATSSNQGHGELFF. This sequence joins TRBV15 and TRBJ2-2; D is perhaps TRBD1 (6 bases). Trimming removed 3 bases from V and 7 bases from J, with 12 bases in between. The CDR3 has 14 residues. Per the germline V gene, CDR1 is LNHNV and CDR2 is YYDKDF (reference sequence).

By share, this clonotype counts as medium-sized (0.01 to 0.1%). The chain has TRBV7-9 and TRBJ2-3; no clear D. V lost 2 bases and J 1 base, leaving 10 bases between the germline ends. The CDR3 spans 15 residues. Germline V gives CDR1 SEHNR, CDR2 FQNEAQ (reference sequence). CDR3 region: CASSLLLVGTDTQYF. Here the CDR3 DNA reads TGTGCCAGCAGCTTACTTTTGGTTGGCACAGATACGCAGTATTTT.

Within the sample, this clonotype is medium-sized. V is TRBV5-1 and J is TRBJ2-3, with 10 bases matching TRBD2. The germline V gene encodes CDR1 SGHRS and CDR2 YFSETQ. The CDR3 extends over 16 amino acids. With 0 bases clipped from V and 1 base from J, the junction kept 2 bases outside the gene matches. The CDR3 DNA sequence: TGCGCCAGCAGCTTGGCCGGGACTAGCGGCACAGATACGCAGTATTTT. This translates into CASSLAGTSGTDTQYF.

This clonotype was counted many times. The chain combines TRBV29-1 with TRBJ2-7, with 9 bases fitting TRBD2. V lost 4 bases and J lost 3; bases outside the gene matches: 7. Per germline, CDR1 SQVTM and CDR2 ANQGSEA. The CDR3 length is 14 residues. In nucleotides, the CDR3 is TGCAGCGTTGTTCTGGCTAGCGGGAACTACGAGCAGTACTTC. This sequence encodes CSVVLASGNYEQYF.

This clonotype was seen many times. V usage is TRBV20-1 and J usage is TRBJ2-3; 13 bases map to TRBD2. Losses at the gene ends were 5 bases for V and 7 bases for J; bases not matched to a gene: 6. CDR3 length: 14 residues. Germline-derived CDR1 and CDR2 are DFQATT and SNEGSKA (reference sequence). CDR3 sequence: CSAPLAGGRNTQYF. The CDR3 DNA reads TGCAGTGCTCCACTAGCGGGGGGGCGAAATACGCAGTATTTT.

This clonotype was recorded at least ten times. The chain employs TRBV11-2 and TRBJ1-2; perhaps TRBD1 as D (5 bases). V was shortened by 5 bases and J by 4 bases, with 17 bases between the two germline ends. The CDR3 is 15 residues long. Germline CDR1 is SGHAT and CDR2 is FQNNGV. This CDR3 reads CASSRIGTGSYGYTF. In nucleotides, the CDR3 is TGTGCCAGCAGCCGAATCGGAACAGGTTCCTATGGCTACACCTTC. Combining the CDR3 with reference TRBV11-2 and TRBJ1-2 gives the whole variable domain EAGVAQSPRYKIIEKRQSVAFWCNPISGHATLYWYQQILGQGPKLLIQFQNNGVVDDSQLPKDRFSAERLKGVDSTLKIQPAKLEDSAVYLCASSRIGTGSYGYTFGSGTRLTVV.

Comments on this clonotype: One junction end disagrees with the germline gene, perhaps due to a read error. The chain couples TRBV10-2 to TRBJ2-7; 12 bases are a match to TRBD2. CDR3 length: 14 residues. The germline gives CDR1 WSHSY, CDR2 SAAADI. The CDR3 loop reads CASRDTSGGYEQYF. The DNA of the CDR3 is TGCGCAAGCAGAGATACTAGCGGGGGGTACGAGCAGTACTTC.

This clonotype is judged medium-sized (0.01 to 0.1%). The chain joins TRBV12-3 or TRBV12-4 to TRBJ2-1, with D possibly being TRBD2 (5 bases). The CDR3 has 16 amino acids. V dropped 6 bases and J dropped 0 bases, with 15 bases sitting between them. The CDR3 sequence: CASSDISTSSYNEQFF. The CDR3 DNA is TGTGCCAGCAGCGACATATCTACTAGCTCCTACAATGAGCAGTTCTTC.

This clonotype was detected many times. This chain connects TRBV21-1 to TRBJ1-1; TRBD1, the table's D call, was not compared with the DNA. TRBV21-1 is a known pseudogene. This CDR3 region has 17 residues. The CDR3 nucleotides read TGTGCCAGCAGCAACAGTACAATCCAGGGTGGGTACACTGAAGCTTTCTTT. It encodes CASSNSTIQGGYTEAFF.

This clonotype was detected ten times or more. The chain uses TRBV11-1 and TRBJ2-6; 7 bases match TRBD1. With 3 bases clipped from V and 0 bases from J, the junction kept 5 bases outside the gene matches. The CDR3 is 17 amino acids. Germline CDR1 SGHAT, CDR2 FQDESV (reference sequence). The CDR3 nucleotides read TGTGCCAGCAGCTTTTGGGACAGAAGCTCTGGGGCCAACGTCCTGACTTTC. This translates into CASSFWDRSSGANVLTF.

This clonotype is categorized as medium-sized. The V and J genes are TRBV6-1 and TRBJ1-2, with unresolved D. Germline loops: CDR1 MNHNS, CDR2 SASEGT. V shed 0 bases and J shed 1 base, with 9 bases lying between them. CDR3 length equals 15 residues. The CDR3 sequence is CASSEAHHSNYGYTF. DNA for the CDR3: TGTGCCAGCAGTGAAGCGCACCACAGTAACTATGGCTACACCTTC.

This clonotype counts as medium-sized. This rearrangement joins TRBV7-2 to TRBJ2-7; D uncertain. The CDR3 covers 13 residues. V was shortened by 1 base and J by 2 bases, with 6 bases between the two germline ends. Germline CDR1 reads SGHTA; CDR2 reads FQGNSA. The CDR3, as DNA: TGTGCCAGCAGCTTAGATAACCCCTACGAGCAGTACTTC. Translated, it gives CASSLDNPYEQYF.

This clonotype was counted many times. This chain links TRBV7-2 with TRBJ2-1; perhaps TRBD2 as D (7 bases). Trimming pared 5 bases from V and 7 bases from J, leaving 24 bases between. There are 17 residues in the CDR3. The V gene's germline CDR1 is SGHTA and CDR2 FQGNSA. CDR3 DNA: TGTGCCAGCAGCGCGAGGGGGGGCTTTTCGAGGGAAAATGAGCAGTTCTTC. It specifies CASSARGGFSRENEQFF.

By proportion, this clonotype is medium-sized. The gene calls are TRBV7-9 and TRBJ2-7, with TRBD1 matching over 9 bases. This CDR3 contains 14 residues. J gave up 2 bases and V 5 bases, and 4 bases lay outside the gene matches. Germline values: CDR1 SEHNR, CDR2 FQNEAQ (reference sequence). The CDR3 coding sequence is TGTGCCAGCAGCACAGGGGGCCTCCCCTACGAGCAGTACTTC. It translates to CASSTGGLPYEQYF.

In its sample, this clonotype ranks as medium-sized (0.01 to 0.1%). The gene calls are TRBV2 and TRBJ1-6; D is perhaps TRBD1 (5 bases). Germline lookup yields CDR1 SNHLY and CDR2 FYNNEI. Trimming cost V 4 bases and J 6 bases, with 10 bases left between them. The CDR3 sequence is 14 residues long. CDR3 residues: CASSGGIGNSPLHF. CDR3 DNA sequence: TGTGCCAGCAGTGGGGGGATTGGTAATTCACCCCTCCACTTT.

This clonotype appeared many times. The chain is built from TRBV6-4 and TRBJ2-1, with 10 bases identical to TRBD2. After removal of 2 bases from V and 4 bases from J, the junction contained 2 bases not matched to a gene. This CDR3 region has 15 residues. Looked up from germline, CDR1 is MRHNA and CDR2 is SNTAGT. The CDR3 region has the DNA TGTGCCAGCAGTGACGGAGCGGGAGGGTACAATGAGCAGTTCTTC. This gives the protein CASSDGAGGYNEQFF.

The sample holds many counts of this clonotype. The chain combines TRBV20-1 with TRBJ2-3, with 10 bases aligning to TRBD2. CDR1 is DFQATT, CDR2 SNEGSKA, per germline (reference sequence). The V segment lost 3 bases and the J segment 0 bases; nucleotides outside the gene matches: 0. CDR3 length: 14 residues. This CDR3 is CSARTSGSTDTQYF. The CDR3 coding sequence is TGCAGTGCTAGGACTAGCGGGAGCACAGATACGCAGTATTTT.